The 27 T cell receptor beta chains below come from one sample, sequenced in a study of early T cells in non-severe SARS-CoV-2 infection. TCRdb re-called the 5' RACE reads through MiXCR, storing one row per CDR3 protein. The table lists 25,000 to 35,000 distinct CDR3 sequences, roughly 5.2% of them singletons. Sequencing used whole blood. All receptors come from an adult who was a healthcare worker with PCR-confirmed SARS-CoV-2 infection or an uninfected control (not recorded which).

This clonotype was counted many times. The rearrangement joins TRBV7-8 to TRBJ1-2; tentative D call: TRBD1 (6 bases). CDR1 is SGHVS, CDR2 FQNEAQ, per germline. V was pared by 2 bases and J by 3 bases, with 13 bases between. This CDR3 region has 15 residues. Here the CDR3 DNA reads TGTGCCAGCAGCTTAAATCAGGGACAATACTATGGCTACACCTTC. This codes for CASSLNQGQYYGYTF.

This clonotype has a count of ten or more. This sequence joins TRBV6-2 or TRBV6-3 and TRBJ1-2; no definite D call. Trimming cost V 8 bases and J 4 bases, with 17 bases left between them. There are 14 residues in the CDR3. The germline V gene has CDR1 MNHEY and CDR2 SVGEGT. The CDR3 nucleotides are TGTGCCAGCTCTCTCCTAACTGTGGGCTATGGCTACACCTTC. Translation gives CASSLLTVGYGYTF.

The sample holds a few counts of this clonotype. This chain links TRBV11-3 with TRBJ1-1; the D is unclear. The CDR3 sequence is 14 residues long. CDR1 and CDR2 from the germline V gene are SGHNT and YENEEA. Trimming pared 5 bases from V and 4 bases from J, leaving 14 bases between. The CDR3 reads CASSEYEVPTEAFF. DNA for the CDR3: TGTGCCAGCAGCGAGTACGAGGTGCCCACTGAAGCTTTCTTT.

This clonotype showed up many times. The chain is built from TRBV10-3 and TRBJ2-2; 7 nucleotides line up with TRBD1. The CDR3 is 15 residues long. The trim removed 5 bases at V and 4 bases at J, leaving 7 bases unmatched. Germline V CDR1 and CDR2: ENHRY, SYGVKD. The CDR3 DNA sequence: TGTGCCATCAGTACTACCCGACAGGGCACCGGGGAGCTGTTTTTT. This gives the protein CAISTTRQGTGELFF.

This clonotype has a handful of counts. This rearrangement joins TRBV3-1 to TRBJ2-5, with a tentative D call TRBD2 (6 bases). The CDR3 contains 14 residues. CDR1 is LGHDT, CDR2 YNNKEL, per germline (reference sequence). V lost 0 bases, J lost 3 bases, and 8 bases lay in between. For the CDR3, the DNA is TGTGCCAGCAGCCAAGAATGGAGGGAAGAGACCCAGTACTTC. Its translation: CASSQEWREETQYF.

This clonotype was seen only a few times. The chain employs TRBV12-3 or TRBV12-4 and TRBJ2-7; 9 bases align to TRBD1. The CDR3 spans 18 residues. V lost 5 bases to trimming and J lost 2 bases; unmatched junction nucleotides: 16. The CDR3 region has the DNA TGTGCCAGCAGTCACCACCCCGGGGGACAGGGACAACCCTACGAGCAGTACTTC. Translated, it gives CASSHHPGGQGQPYEQYF.

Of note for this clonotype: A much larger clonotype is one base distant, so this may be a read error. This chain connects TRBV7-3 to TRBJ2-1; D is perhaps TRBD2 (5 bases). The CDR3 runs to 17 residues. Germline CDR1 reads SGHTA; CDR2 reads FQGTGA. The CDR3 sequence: CASSSSLAPWSYNGQFF. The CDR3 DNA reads TGTGCCAGCAGCTCAAGCTTAGCGCCATGGAGCTACAATGGGCAGTTCTTC.

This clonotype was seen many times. CDR3 DNA: TGTGCCAGCAGACGGACAGGGCGCTCTAATAGCAATCAGCCCCAGCATTTT. It is translated as CASRRTGRSNSNQPQHF. V gene TRBV6-6 combines with J gene TRBJ1-5; 8 bases map to TRBD1. V shed 6 bases and J 0 bases; nucleotides not matched to a gene: 10. The CDR3 runs to 17 residues. Looked up from germline, CDR1 is MNHNY and CDR2 is SVGAGI (reference sequence).

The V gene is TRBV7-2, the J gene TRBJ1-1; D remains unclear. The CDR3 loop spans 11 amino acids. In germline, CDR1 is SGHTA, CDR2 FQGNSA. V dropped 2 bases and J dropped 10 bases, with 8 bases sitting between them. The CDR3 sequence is CASSLMEVAFF. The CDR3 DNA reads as TGTGCCAGCAGCTTAATGGAGGTAGCTTTCTTT.

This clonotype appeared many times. The chain's CDR3 is CASSTRQEINEKLFF. CDR3 bases: TGTGCCAGCAGCACCAGACAGGAGATTAATGAAAAACTGTTTTTT. This chain joins TRBV5-6 and TRBJ1-4; D perhaps matches TRBD1 (6 bases). V was shortened by 4 bases and J by 4 bases, with 14 bases between the two germline ends. The CDR3 runs 15 residues. Per germline, CDR1 SGHDT and CDR2 YYEEEE.

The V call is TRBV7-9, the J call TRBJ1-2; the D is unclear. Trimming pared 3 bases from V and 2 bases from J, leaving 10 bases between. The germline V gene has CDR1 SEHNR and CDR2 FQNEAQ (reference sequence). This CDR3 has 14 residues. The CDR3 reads CASSFYGVNYGYTF. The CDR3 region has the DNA TGTGCCAGCAGCTTCTATGGGGTAAACTATGGCTACACCTTC.

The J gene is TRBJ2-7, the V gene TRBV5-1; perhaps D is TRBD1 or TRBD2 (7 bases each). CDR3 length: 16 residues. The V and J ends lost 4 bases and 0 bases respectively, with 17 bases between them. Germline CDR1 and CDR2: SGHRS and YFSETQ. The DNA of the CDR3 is TGCGCCAGCAGCCCCCAGGGGGGGTTTCCCTCCTACGAGCAGTACTTC. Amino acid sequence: CASSPQGGFPSYEQYF.

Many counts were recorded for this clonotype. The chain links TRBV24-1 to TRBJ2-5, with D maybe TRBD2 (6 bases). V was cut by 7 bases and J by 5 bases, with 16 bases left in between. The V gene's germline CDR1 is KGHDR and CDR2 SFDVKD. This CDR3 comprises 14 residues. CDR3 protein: CATSLSGGLETQYF. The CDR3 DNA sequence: TGTGCCACCAGCCTTAGCGGAGGTCTGGAGACCCAGTACTTC.

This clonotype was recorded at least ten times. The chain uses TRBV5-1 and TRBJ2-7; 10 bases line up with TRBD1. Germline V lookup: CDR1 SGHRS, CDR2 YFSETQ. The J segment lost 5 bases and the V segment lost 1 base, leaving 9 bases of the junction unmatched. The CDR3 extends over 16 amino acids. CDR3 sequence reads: CASSLSKWDRGNEQYF. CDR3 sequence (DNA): TGCGCCAGCAGCTTGTCCAAGTGGGACAGGGGAAACGAGCAGTACTTC.

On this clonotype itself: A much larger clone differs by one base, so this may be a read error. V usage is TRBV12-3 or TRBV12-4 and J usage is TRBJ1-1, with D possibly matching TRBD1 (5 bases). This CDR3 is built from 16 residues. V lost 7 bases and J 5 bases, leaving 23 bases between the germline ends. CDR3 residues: CASTLGERPSGTEAFF. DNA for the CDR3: TGTGCCAGCACCCTGGGGGAGAGGCCCTCCGGAACTGAAGCTTTCTTT.

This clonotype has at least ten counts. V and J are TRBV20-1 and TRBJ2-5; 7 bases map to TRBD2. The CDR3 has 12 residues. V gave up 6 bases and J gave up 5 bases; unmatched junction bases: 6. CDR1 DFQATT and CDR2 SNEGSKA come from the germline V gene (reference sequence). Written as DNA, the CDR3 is TGCAGTGCCCGAGGACTAGTGGAGACCCAGTACTTC. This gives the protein CSARGLVETQYF.

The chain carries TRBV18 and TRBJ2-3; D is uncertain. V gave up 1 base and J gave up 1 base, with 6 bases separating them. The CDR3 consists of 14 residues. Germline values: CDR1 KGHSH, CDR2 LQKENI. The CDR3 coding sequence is TGTGCCAGCTCACCACAACGGGGCACAGATACGCAGTATTTT. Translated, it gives CASSPQRGTDTQYF.

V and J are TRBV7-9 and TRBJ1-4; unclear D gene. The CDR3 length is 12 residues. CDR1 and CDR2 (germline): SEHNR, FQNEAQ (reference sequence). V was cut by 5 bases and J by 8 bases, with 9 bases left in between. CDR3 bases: TGTGCCAGCAGCCCTGGAGGAGAAAAACTGTTTTTT. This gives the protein CASSPGGEKLFF.

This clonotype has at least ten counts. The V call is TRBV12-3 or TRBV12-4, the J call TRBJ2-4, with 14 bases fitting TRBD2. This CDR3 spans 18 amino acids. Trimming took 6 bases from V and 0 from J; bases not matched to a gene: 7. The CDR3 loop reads CASSRLAGGPRAKNIQYF. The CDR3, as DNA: TGTGCCAGCAGCAGACTAGCGGGAGGGCCAAGAGCCAAAAACATTCAGTACTTC.

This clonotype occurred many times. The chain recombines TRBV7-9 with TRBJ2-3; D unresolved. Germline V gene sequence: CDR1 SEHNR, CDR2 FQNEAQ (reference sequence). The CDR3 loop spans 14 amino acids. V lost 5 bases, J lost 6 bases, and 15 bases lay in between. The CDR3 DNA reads TGTGCCAGCAGCGTAGTCTCGGCCAGGGATACGCAGTATTTT. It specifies CASSVVSARDTQYF.

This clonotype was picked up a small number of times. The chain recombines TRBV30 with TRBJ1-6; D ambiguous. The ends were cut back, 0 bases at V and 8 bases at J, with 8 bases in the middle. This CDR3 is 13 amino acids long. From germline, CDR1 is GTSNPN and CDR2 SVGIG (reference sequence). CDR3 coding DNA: TGTGCCTGGAGTGTACGGGATGATTCACCCCTCCACTTT. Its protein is CAWSVRDDSPLHF. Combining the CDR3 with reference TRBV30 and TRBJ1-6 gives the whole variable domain SQTIHQWPATLVQPVGSPLSLECTVEGTSNPNLYWYRQAAGRGLQLLFYSVGIGQISSEVPQNLSASRPQDRQFILSSKKLLLSDSGFYLCAWSVRDDSPLHFGNGTRLTVT.

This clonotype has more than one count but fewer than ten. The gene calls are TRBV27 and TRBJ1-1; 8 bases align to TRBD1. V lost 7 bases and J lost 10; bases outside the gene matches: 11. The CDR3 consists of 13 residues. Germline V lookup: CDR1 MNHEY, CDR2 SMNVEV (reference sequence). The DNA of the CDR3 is TGTGCCAGCATCCACTTCGGGACAGGTCGAGCTTTCTTT. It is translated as CASIHFGTGRAFF.

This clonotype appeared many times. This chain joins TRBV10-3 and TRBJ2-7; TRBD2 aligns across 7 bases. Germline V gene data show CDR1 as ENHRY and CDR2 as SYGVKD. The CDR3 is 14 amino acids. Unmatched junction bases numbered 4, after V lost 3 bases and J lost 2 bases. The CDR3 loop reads CAISDGGVTYEQYF. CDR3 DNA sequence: TGTGCCATCAGTGATGGGGGGGTGACCTACGAGCAGTACTTC.

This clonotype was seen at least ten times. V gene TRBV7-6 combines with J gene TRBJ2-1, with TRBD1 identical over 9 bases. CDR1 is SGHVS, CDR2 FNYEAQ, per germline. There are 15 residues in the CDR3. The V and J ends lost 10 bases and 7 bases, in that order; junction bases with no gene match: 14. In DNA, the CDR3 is TGTGCCACAACCTCCGGGACAGGGAAATTAAATGAGCAGTTCTTC. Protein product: CATTSGTGKLNEQFF.

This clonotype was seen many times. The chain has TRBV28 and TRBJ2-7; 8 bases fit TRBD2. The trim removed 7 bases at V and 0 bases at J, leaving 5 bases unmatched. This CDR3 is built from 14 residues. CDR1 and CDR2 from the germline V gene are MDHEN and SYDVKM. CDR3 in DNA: TGTGCCAGCAACCGGGGGGGGAACTCCTACGAGCAGTACTTC. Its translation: CASNRGGNSYEQYF.

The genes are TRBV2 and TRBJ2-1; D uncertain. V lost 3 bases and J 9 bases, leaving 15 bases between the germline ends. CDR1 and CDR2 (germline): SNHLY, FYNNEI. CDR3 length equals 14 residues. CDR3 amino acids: CASSDRGLESEQFF. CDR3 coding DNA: TGTGCCAGCAGTGACCGCGGCTTGGAGAGTGAGCAGTTCTTC.

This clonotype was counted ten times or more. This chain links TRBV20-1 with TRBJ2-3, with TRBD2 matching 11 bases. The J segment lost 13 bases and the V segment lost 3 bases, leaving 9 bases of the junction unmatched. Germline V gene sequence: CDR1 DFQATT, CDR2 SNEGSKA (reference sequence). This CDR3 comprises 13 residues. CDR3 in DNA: TGCAGTGCTAGTAGCGGGAGGGCCCTTGAGAAGTATTTT. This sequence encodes CSASSGRALEKYF.